This TCR beta chain was recorded in a study of human T cells and chemical hapten exposure. Looking at the study overall: Diphenylcyclopropenone, dosed weekly to the scalp, was given to patients throughout the approximately 25-week study. Once 0.01% DPC had been applied to the upper back by patch test, readings were taken at 6 days. Study-wide points: Controls had significantly fewer large CDR3 similarity clusters than were formed by expanded TCRs.

As for time point: patch test 2, 6 weeks after DPC sensitization. Treatment of the sample: therapeutic diphenylcyclopropenone sensitization with weekly scalp DPC. About this clonotype itself: The antigen remains unidentified.

V was pared by 7 bases and J by 5 bases, with 11 bases between. CDR3 length equals 12 residues. Per germline, CDR1 SGHRS and CDR2 YFSETQ. The study's library attached unique molecular identifiers to single cDNA molecules. Via MiXCR, TCRdb re-called the RACE reads, giving one row per CDR3 protein. The profile covers roughly 380,000 distinct CDR3 sequences, with more than 5% appearing a single time and 4.5% to 6% taken by the ten largest. The rearrangement joins TRBV5-1 to TRBJ2-3; D remains unclear. Sequenced material: whole blood, taken in connection with sensitization to the hapten diphenylcyclopropenone (DPC). This clonotype was sampled from a woman aged 18-30 years with alopecia areata. Some clones in this sample may be carry-over from other donors' samples. The CDR3 sequence: CASPLPEDTQYF. CDR3 DNA sequence: TGCGCCAGCCCGCTGCCGGAAGATACGCAGTATTTT.